These 9 T cell receptor beta chains were sequenced from one sample in a study of shared clonotypes between healthy human individuals (dated by TCRdb to 2018 to 2020). The library was made by the immunoSEQ multiplex PCR assay. TCRdb provides this immuneACCESS table in a form limited to in-frame rearrangements. Some clones are lacking; in checked studies, under half of them reflect an unresolved V gene, and why the rest are absent is not known. The sample includes about 600,000 clones, with 97% observed a single time. The ten largest account for 0.045% to 0.07% of the sample. The sample was naive CD4+ T cells sorted from blood. What this sample's cell subset or site label stands for: CD45RA+ positively selected. Source of these receptors: a woman aged 25 to 39 in good health.

The rearrangement joins TRBV25-1 to TRBJ2-3, with TRBD1 matching over 8 bases. Trimming at V came to 7 bases and at J to 2 bases, leaving 11 bases not matched to a gene. Germline assignment: CDR1 MGHDK and CDR2 SYGVNS. There are 16 residues in the CDR3. CDR3 in DNA: TGTGCCAGCACCGGAGGGACAGGTTGGATCACAGATACGCAGTATTTT. Protein: CASTGGTGWITDTQYF.

This clone was found once. The chain links TRBV11-2 to TRBJ2-7; D remains ambiguous. Germline CDR1 reads SGHAT; CDR2 reads FQNNGV. Trimming pared 5 bases from V and 3 bases from J, leaving 14 bases between. The length of the CDR3 is 14 residues. The CDR3 DNA follows: TGTGCCAGCAGCCCCCGGTACAAAGGCTACGAGCAGTACTTC. Protein product: CASSPRYKGYEQYF. Full variable domain (remainder filled in from reference TRBV11-2 and TRBJ2-7): EAGVAQSPRYKIIEKRQSVAFWCNPISGHATLYWYQQILGQGPKLLIQFQNNGVVDDSQLPKDRFSAERLKGVDSTLKIQPAKLEDSAVYLCASSPRYKGYEQYFGPGTRLTVT.

There are a few counts of this clone. The chain uses TRBV5-4 and TRBJ1-5; D is unclear. CDR3 length: 13 residues. In germline, CDR1 is SGHNT, CDR2 YYREEE (reference sequence). The V and J ends lost 0 bases and 7 bases respectively, with 8 bases between them. CDR3 region: CASSLEREQPQHF. The CDR3 coding sequence is TGTGCCAGCAGCTTGGAGAGGGAACAGCCCCAGCATTTT.

The V and J genes are TRBV18 and TRBJ2-7; D is possibly TRBD1 (6 bases). Germline CDR1 and CDR2: KGHSH and LQKENI. This CDR3 comprises 12 residues. V was trimmed by 2 bases and J by 4 bases, leaving 6 bases between them. The DNA for the CDR3 is TGTGCCAGCTCACCAGGACAGTACGAGCAGTACTTC. It specifies CASSPGQYEQYF.

The gene calls are TRBV7-8 and TRBJ1-6, with a weak D call TRBD1 (5 bases). The CDR3 covers 15 residues. With 5 bases removed from V and 7 bases from J, the gap between germline ends came to 15 bases. Germline CDR1 and CDR2: SGHVS and FQNEAQ. The CDR3 region is CASSIRDLENSPLHF. Written as DNA, the CDR3 is TGTGCCAGCAGCATCCGGGACTTAGAAAATTCACCCCTCCACTTT.

V is TRBV5-1 and J is TRBJ1-1; TRBD1 might be the D (5 bases). V was pared by 2 bases and J by 1 base, with 24 bases between. This CDR3 is built from 19 residues. In germline, CDR1 is SGHRS, CDR2 YFSETQ. CDR3 sequence reads: CASSFLSGRYTGSNTEAFF. CDR3 DNA: TGCGCCAGCAGCTTTCTCAGTGGAAGGTATACAGGCTCGAACACTGAAGCTTTCTTT.

This chain links TRBV5-1 with TRBJ2-1; D possibly corresponds to TRBD2 (5 bases). CDR1 is SGHRS and CDR2 is YFSETQ in the germline V gene. The V end lost 0 bases, the J end lost 1 base, and 8 bases lay between the germline ends. The CDR3 sequence is 15 residues long. For the CDR3, the DNA is TGCGCCAGCAGCTTGGAGCGGAGGTCCTACAATGAGCAGTTCTTC. This encodes CASSLERRSYNEQFF.

This sequence joins TRBV29-1 and TRBJ2-5; 8 nucleotides match TRBD2. Germline V CDR1 and CDR2: SQVTM, ANQGSEA. This CDR3 comprises 12 residues. Unmatched junction bases numbered 2, after V lost 4 bases and J lost 4 bases. CDR3 in amino acids: CSVGAGVETQYF. The DNA for the CDR3 is TGCAGCGTTGGAGCGGGGGTAGAGACCCAGTACTTC.

This rearrangement joins TRBV2 to TRBJ2-4; 9 nucleotides line up with TRBD2. Germline-derived CDR1 and CDR2 are SNHLY and FYNNEI. J was trimmed by 8 bases and V by 7 bases; bases with no gene match: 9. The CDR3 spans 14 residues. The DNA of the CDR3 is TGTGCCAGCACGCGCGGAGCGGGAGGCTACATTCAGTACTTC. This codes for CASTRGAGGYIQYF.